Included here is one T cell receptor (beta chain) sequence, with context. Its binding antigen is unknown. Base qualities are not at hand, and no much larger clone is one base apart. TCR beta repertoires were profiled from peripheral blood of 13 young patients with multiple sclerosis to demonstrate the VDJtools post-analysis software. The patients with multiple sclerosis were children and adolescents between roughly 6 and 16 years of age. The receptor library was made with PCR. This sample was sequenced with an Illumina HiSeq 2500. Unique molecular identifiers were incorporated into TCR beta cDNA libraries to reduce PCR and sequencing biases. Roughly 0.5 million cDNA molecules were obtained per 1 to 10 million input T cells, so each molecule approximated one T cell. The patient libraries were prepared and sequenced with the same protocol used for the earlier healthy control dataset. Samples belonging to the same batch were prepared together, multiplexed and sequenced on a shared HiSeq lane. The paper's data handling went like this. MIGEC handled the raw barcoded reads, throwing out single-read molecular identifier groups before consensus assembly and CDR3 extraction. Clonotype tables were post-analysed with VDJtools, and diversity was normalized by down-sampling all datasets to the smallest sample size. In repertoire overlap clustering, CDR3 amino acid sequences, but not nucleotide sequences, were matched to correct batch-related cross-sample contamination. In-frame beta chains were kept once TCRdb had trimmed the public reads at Q25 with fastp and called clones with MiXCR. For every CDR3 protein sequence, its rows merge into one entry that carries the most common genes and DNA. TCRdb assigned the V and J calls; the authors' analysis was not used. The sample table shows hundreds of thousands of distinct CDR3 sequences, and 25% to 30% are seen once. 0.55% to 0.65% of the sample rests with the top ten.

This entry comes from a study of post-analysis software for immune sequencing data (dated by TCRdb to the mid-2010s). Looking at the study overall: Relapsing-remitting, secondary progressive and progressive-relapsing multiple sclerosis were recorded as disease courses, and subtype annotation was lacking for some patients. The patient repertoires were compared against approximately ten previously published healthy control repertoires obtained from donors aged roughly 6 to 26 years. A subset of samples was prepared in parallel using single-end sample barcoding, then pooled and co-amplified after Illumina adapter ligation.

Overall results and qualifications from the work: Normalized Chao1 diversity was significantly lower in multiple sclerosis patients than controls, suggesting substantial peripheral T-cell clonal expansion. Direct clustering with F measure revealed strong co-clustering of samples prepared in the same batch, which led to a batch-effect correction. The control group was slightly older than the multiple sclerosis patient group.

The sequence was obtained from a girl between 5 and 17 years old with multiple sclerosis. Sequenced material: blood.

The CDR3 reads CASRARQGIRYEQYF. The DNA reads TGTGCCAGCAGAGCAAGACAGGGAATCCGATACGAGCAGTACTTC. The chain employs TRBV5-6 and TRBJ2-7; TRBD1 matches 7 bases in the middle. Measured from the cysteine to the phenylalanine, the CDR3 is 15 residues long. The entry retains the CDR3 DNA only, 45 bases that are in frame from base 1. Taken from the germline V gene, the CDR1 and CDR2 loops are SGHDT and YYEEEE. For this chain, trimming is 5 bases at the V end and 4 bases at the J end, and the number of junction bases without a gene match is 12.